This T cell receptor (beta chain) was retrieved from a study of T-cell reconstitution after alpha-beta-depleted transplantation in children. Points from the study as a whole: Surviving thymic progenitors and recipient T cells were the source of high TCRbeta diversity at day 60 in some patients. Several hundred graft clones that had expanded were reportedly the source of alpha-beta T cells about two months after transplant. T-cell numbers and diversity, one year after transplant, stemmed largely from T cells that were newly produced.

Between the trimmed V and J ends, which lost 2 bases and 1 base, there was a span of 6 bases. The CDR3 has 14 amino acids. CDR1 is SGHRS, CDR2 YFSETQ, per germline. Unique molecular identifiers were used to barcode this TCRbeta library. In TCRdb, the PCR reads were re-called with MiXCR into one record per CDR3 protein. The sample includes 300,000 or so distinct CDR3 sequences, about a quarter of them seen just once. In this sample, this clonotype turned up a few times. Its antigen is currently unknown. The J gene is TRBJ2-2, the V gene TRBV5-1; D gene unclear. The TCR sequence derives from a male patient aged 10 to 17 who had a stem cell transplant for acute lymphoblastic leukemia, so the T cells may come from the graft donor. The sequencing used PBMCs, mostly from graft donor cells, collected 180 days after TCRalphabeta/CD19-depleted stem cell transplant. The CDR3 here is CASSFAGNTGELFF. For the CDR3, the DNA is TGCGCCAGCAGCTTCGCTGGGAACACCGGGGAGCTGTTTTTT.